Listed here are 27 T cell receptor beta chains from one sample, sequenced in a study of graft-versus-host responses after intestinal transplantation (dated by TCRdb to about 2021). Intraepithelial and lamina propria lymphocytes were isolated from graft specimens using dithiothreitol, EDTA incubations and collagenase D digestion. Library prep was done by the immunoSEQ multiplex PCR assay. TCRdb mirrors the immuneACCESS table, restricted to in-frame sequences. Some clones are absent from its copies; in checked studies, under half trace to an unresolved V gene, and the reason for the others is unknown. The sample contains around 30,000 clones, about three quarters of them found a single time. Clones ranked in the top ten supply 3% to 3.5% of the sample. The material sequenced was ileum tissue, taken 98 days after intestinal transplantation. The source of these receptors is a human patient who received an intestinal transplant, so some T cells may come from the graft donor.

This clone occurred a few times. This chain connects TRBV15 to TRBJ2-7; D remains ambiguous. The CDR3 loop spans 15 amino acids. V dropped 4 bases and J dropped 2 bases, with 15 bases sitting between them. Germline loops: CDR1 LNHNV, CDR2 YYDKDF (reference sequence). The CDR3 coding sequence is TGTGCCACCAGCAAATGGGCGTACACCACCTACGAGCAGTACTTC. Protein product: CATSKWAYTTYEQYF.

This chain connects TRBV4-1 to TRBJ2-7, with D tentatively TRBD1 (5 bases). CDR1 is MGHRA and CDR2 is YSYEKL in the germline V gene. This CDR3 is 15 amino acids long. V lost 1 base and J 4 bases, leaving 14 bases between the germline ends. Here the CDR3 reads CASSQGSATVYEQYF. DNA of the CDR3: TGCGCCAGCAGCCAAGGAAGCGCGACAGTTTACGAGCAGTACTTC.

In the case of this clone: This sample also contains other DNA sequences that code for the same CDR3. J is TRBJ1-2 and V is TRBV30, with D perhaps matching TRBD1 (5 bases). The CDR3 length is 12 residues. Between the trimmed V and J ends, which lost 3 bases and 5 bases, there was a span of 10 bases. Germline V lookup: CDR1 GTSNPN, CDR2 SVGIG (reference sequence). As DNA, the CDR3 is TGTGCCTGGAGATGGGGGTCTTATGGCTACACCTTC. This translates into CAWRWGSYGYTF.

The V gene is TRBV5-1, the J gene TRBJ2-5; no clear D gene. The germline V gene has CDR1 SGHRS and CDR2 YFSETQ. V was cut by 6 bases and J by 0 bases, with 6 bases left in between. The CDR3 extends over 12 amino acids. Written as DNA, the CDR3 is TGCGCCAGCATGGGCTACCAAGAGACCCAGTACTTC. Its protein product is CASMGYQETQYF.

The chain uses TRBV30 and TRBJ2-3, with 7 bases aligning to TRBD2. Per germline, CDR1 GTSNPN and CDR2 SVGIG (reference sequence). V was pared by 1 base and J by 1 base, with 2 bases of the junction left unmatched. The CDR3 extends over 14 amino acids. The chain's CDR3 is CAWSESGGTDTQYF. The CDR3 nucleotides are TGTGCCTGGAGTGAGAGCGGGGGCACAGATACGCAGTATTTT.

Turning to this clone: Other DNA sequences in the sample encode the same CDR3. The chain has TRBV11-2 and TRBJ2-7; 7 bases map to TRBD2. The CDR3 contains 13 residues. Per the germline V gene, CDR1 is SGHAT and CDR2 is FQNNGV. V dropped 1 base and J dropped 3; count of bases not matched to a gene: 0. The CDR3: CASSLGGGYEQYF. The CDR3 DNA is TGTGCCAGCAGCTTAGGGGGGGGCTACGAGCAGTACTTC.

V and J are TRBV19 and TRBJ1-5; D not certain. Trimming left V 4 bases short and J 4 bases short, with 17 bases between. This CDR3 region has 16 residues. CDR1 is LNHDA, CDR2 SQIVND, per germline (reference sequence). DNA for the CDR3: TGTGCCAGTAGTACCATCCGGGAAGCGAGGAATCAGCCCCAGCATTTT. Protein: CASSTIREARNQPQHF.

This chain joins TRBV9 and TRBJ2-7, with a weak D call TRBD2 (6 bases). Germline assignment: CDR1 SGDLS and CDR2 YYNGEE. V lost 4 bases, J lost 1 base, and 18 bases lay in between. The CDR3 contains 16 residues. The CDR3 bases are TGTGCCAGCAGCCGCTTTGGAGGGAGCCCTTCCTACGAGCAGTACTTC. Translating it yields CASSRFGGSPSYEQYF.

V is TRBV30 and J is TRBJ1-6, with a weak D call TRBD1 (5 bases). The V gene's germline CDR1 is GTSNPN and CDR2 SVGIG (reference sequence). V lost 8 bases and J 7 bases, leaving 15 bases between the germline ends. This CDR3 spans 13 amino acids. CDR3: CAAGQAPNSPLHF. For the CDR3, the DNA is TGTGCCGCGGGGCAGGCCCCGAATTCACCCCTCCACTTT. The full variable domain, completed using reference TRBV30 and TRBJ1-6, is SQTIHQWPATLVQPVGSPLSLECTVEGTSNPNLYWYRQAAGRGLQLLFYSVGIGQISSEVPQNLSASRPQDRQFILSSKKLLLSDSGFYLCAAGQAPNSPLHFGNGTRLTVT.

The V and J genes are TRBV10-3 and TRBJ1-6, with D perhaps TRBD1 (5 bases). The CDR3 is 13 residues long. Looked up from germline, CDR1 is ENHRY and CDR2 is SYGVKD. V gave up 5 bases and J gave up 7 bases, with 9 bases separating them. The CDR3 protein is CAISLRGNSPLHF. As DNA, the CDR3 is TGTGCCATCAGTCTGCGGGGGAATTCACCCCTCCACTTT.

The rearrangement links TRBV12-5 to TRBJ2-1, with 7 bases aligning to TRBD1. CDR3 length: 17 residues. Losses at the gene ends were 1 base for V and 6 bases for J; bases not matched to a gene: 12. Germline values: CDR1 LGHNT, CDR2 FRNRAP. Written as DNA, the CDR3 is TGTGCTAGTGGTTTGGAGGACTTGGGGACAGCCGGCAATGAGCAGTTCTTC. It is translated as CASGLEDLGTAGNEQFF.

This clone has only one observation. The CDR3 loop is CASSYSGGSEQFF. CDR3 bases: TGTGCCAGCAGTTACTCGGGAGGGTCTGAGCAGTTCTTC. The chain carries TRBV6-5 and TRBJ2-1; 7 nucleotides line up with TRBD2. Germline V gene data show CDR1 as MNHEY and CDR2 as SVGAGI. V was pared by 0 bases and J by 9 bases, with 2 bases of the junction left unmatched. The CDR3 contains 13 residues.

The rearrangement uses TRBV10-2 and TRBJ2-7; 7 bases fit TRBD2. Per germline, CDR1 WSHSY and CDR2 SAAADI. This CDR3 has 13 amino acids. V lost 7 bases to trimming and J lost 1 base; unmatched junction nucleotides: 4. The CDR3 loop reads CASTRGGSYEQYF. In nucleotides, the CDR3 is TGCGCCAGCACCCGGGGAGGGTCCTACGAGCAGTACTTC.

This clone turned up a few times. This chain uses TRBV4-1 with TRBJ1-6, with D hard to call. Trimming shortened V by 3 bases and J by 7 bases, and 16 bases separated the two germline ends. Germline V gives CDR1 MGHRA, CDR2 YSYEKL. The CDR3 runs 16 residues. The CDR3 DNA reads as TGCGCCAGCAGCCAGGCACCGGGTTTCGGGAATTCACCCCTCCACTTT. Protein: CASSQAPGFGNSPLHF.

Comment on this clone: Other DNA sequences of this sample code for an identical CDR3. The chain combines TRBV6-1 with TRBJ2-2, with a possible D match to TRBD2 (6 bases). Germline lookup yields CDR1 MNHNS and CDR2 SASEGT. Deletions cut 9 bases from V and 3 bases from J, with 14 bases between. CDR3 size: 14 residues. CDR3: CASRAGGDTGELFF. Written as DNA, the CDR3 is TGTGCCAGTCGCGCCGGGGGAGACACCGGGGAGCTGTTTTTT.

This clone was counted a single time. This chain links TRBV7-9 with TRBJ1-3; D remains unclear. Germline V gene data show CDR1 as SEHNR and CDR2 as FQNEAQ (reference sequence). The CDR3 has 15 amino acids. Trimming removed 0 bases at V and 2 bases at J, with 8 bases between. The CDR3 spells CASSLATGAGNTIYF. The CDR3 nucleotides are TGTGCCAGCAGCTTAGCGACGGGAGCTGGAAACACCATATATTTT.

This clone was counted only a few times. The CDR3 sequence: CASGGTFVGNEQFF. CDR3 sequence (DNA): TGTGCCAGCGGGGGTACCTTCGTTGGCAATGAGCAGTTCTTC. The V call is TRBV2, the J call TRBJ2-1; tentatively, D is TRBD1 or TRBD2 (5 bases each). The length of the CDR3 is 14 residues. V gave up 8 bases and J gave up 6 bases, with 17 bases separating them. The germline CDR1 and CDR2 sequences are SNHLY and FYNNEI.

The rearrangement links TRBV4-1 to TRBJ2-1, with 9 bases aligning to TRBD1. The germline V gene has CDR1 MGHRA and CDR2 YSYEKL. The CDR3 has 16 residues. Trimming at V came to 3 bases and at J to 7 bases, leaving 10 bases not matched to a gene. The CDR3 nucleotides read TGCGCCAGCAGCCACGGGACAGGGCCGATCTGGAATGAGCAGTTCTTC. Its translation: CASSHGTGPIWNEQFF.

CDR3: CASSFTTESFSGNTIYF. The CDR3, as DNA: TGTGCCAGCAGCTTTACTACAGAAAGCTTCTCTGGAAACACCATATATTTT. The chain employs TRBV7-9 and TRBJ1-3; no clear D. The CDR3 contains 17 residues. V was clipped by 3 bases and J by 0 bases, with 15 bases between them. Germline lookup yields CDR1 SEHNR and CDR2 FQNEAQ (reference sequence).

This clone was picked up a small number of times. This CDR3 is CASSWGPRGSGANVLTF. CDR3 nucleotides: TGTGCCAGCAGCTGGGGGCCGAGGGGCTCTGGGGCCAACGTCCTGACTTTC. The rearrangement links TRBV5-5 to TRBJ2-6; weak D call: TRBD1 (6 bases). Germline lookup yields CDR1 SGHKS and CDR2 YYEKEE (reference sequence). The CDR3 is made up of 17 amino acids. V lost 3 bases, J lost 0 bases, and 13 bases lay in between.

This clone appeared once. V usage is TRBV5-1 and J usage is TRBJ1-2; no firm D call. Germline V gene lookup returns CDR1 SGHRS and CDR2 YFSETQ. Trimming cost V 0 bases and J 4 bases, with 16 bases left between them. The CDR3 runs to 16 residues. The CDR3 nucleotides read TGCGCCAGCAGCTTGGGAGTCTCCCAAGACCCCTATGGCTACACCTTC. Amino acid sequence: CASSLGVSQDPYGYTF. The full variable domain, in which reference TRBV5-1 and TRBJ1-2 provide the parts outside the CDR3, is KAGVTQTPRYLIKTRGQQVTLSCSPISGHRSVSWYQQTPGQGLQFLFEYFSETQRNKGNFPGRFSGRQFSNSRSEMNVSTLELGDSALYLCASSLGVSQDPYGYTFGSGTRLTVV.

V usage is TRBV11-2 and J usage is TRBJ2-3, with D possibly being TRBD2 (7 bases). V was cut by 7 bases and J by 3 bases, with 14 bases left in between. The CDR3 sequence is 14 residues long. Germline V gives CDR1 SGHAT, CDR2 FQNNGV. In DNA form, the CDR3 reads TGTGCCAGCATGCGGGGGCCATGGACAGATACGCAGTATTTT. Protein: CASMRGPWTDTQYF.

J is TRBJ1-2 and V is TRBV29-1; D gene ambiguous. CDR3 length equals 12 residues. V was cut by 0 bases and J by 3 bases, with 5 bases left in between. Germline V gives CDR1 SQVTM, CDR2 ANQGSEA. CDR3: CSVEEVHYGYTF. The CDR3 bases are TGCAGCGTTGAAGAGGTCCACTATGGCTACACCTTC.

V is TRBV11-3 and J is TRBJ2-2; D remains ambiguous. Trimming removed 1 base at V and 4 bases at J, with 4 bases between. Looked up from germline, CDR1 is SGHNT and CDR2 is YENEEA. This CDR3 is built from 13 residues. CDR3 coding DNA: TGTGCCAGCAGCTTAGGTGGCACCGGGGAGCTGTTTTTT. The encoded protein is CASSLGGTGELFF.

This clone appeared a single time. The CDR3, as DNA: TGTGCCAGCGAGAGGTCCCCGGCATACGAGCAGTACTTC. Translated, it gives CASERSPAYEQYF. The chain uses TRBV2 and TRBJ2-7, with unresolved D. This CDR3 comprises 13 residues. Germline V CDR1 and CDR2: SNHLY, FYNNEI. V shed 8 bases and J shed 4 bases, with 15 bases lying between them.

The chain is built from TRBV13 and TRBJ2-7; 10 positions match TRBD2. Trimming at V came to 3 bases and at J to 4 bases, leaving 6 bases not matched to a gene. The CDR3 has 15 amino acids. CDR1 and CDR2 from the germline V gene are PRHDT and FYEKMQ (reference sequence). The DNA for the CDR3 is TGTGCCAGCAGCTTTCTAGCGGGGGACATATACGAGCAGTACTTC. Encoded protein: CASSFLAGDIYEQYF.

The chain joins TRBV19 to TRBJ1-5; the D gene is possibly TRBD1 (5 bases). There are 14 residues in the CDR3. Germline V CDR1 and CDR2: LNHDA, SQIVND (reference sequence). Between the trimmed V and J ends, which lost 7 bases and 9 bases, there was a span of 19 bases. The CDR3 spells CASIARGWGTPQHF. DNA for the CDR3: TGTGCCAGTATTGCACGGGGGTGGGGGACGCCCCAGCATTTT. Full variable domain (rest looked up from reference TRBV19 and TRBJ1-5): DGGITQSPKYLFRKEGQNVTLSCEQNLNHDAMYWYRQDPGQGLRLIYYSQIVNDFQKGDIAEGYSVSREKKESFPLTVTSAQKNPTAFYLCASIARGWGTPQHFGDGTRLSIL.